The clone carrying this T cell receptor beta chain appeared a few times. The antigen remains unidentified. This specimen comes from a study of regulatory T cells in long-lasting Graves disease. Study results and limitations: Authors noted too few samples as a limitation.

Regarding time point: newly diagnosed GD, antithyroid drugs for less than 3 months. Researchers made the TCR library from RNA that was extracted from PBMCs. The V segment lost 5 bases and the J segment 7 bases; nucleotides outside the gene matches: 9. The V gene's germline CDR1 is MNHEY and CDR2 SMNVEV (reference sequence). The CDR3 totals 14 residues. iRepertoire HTBI primers and Arm-PCR of CDR3 regions built TCR beta libraries. One entry per CDR3 protein, called by TCRdb with MiXCR from the multiplex PCR reads. Counted here are about 400,000 distinct CDR3 sequences, 15% occurring once; the ten biggest clones make up roughly 20%.

The specimen comprised peripheral blood mononuclear cells (PBMCs), sampled at new diagnosis, from a patient treated with antithyroid drugs. This chain joins TRBV27 and TRBJ1-1; 8 bases fit TRBD1. This clonotype originated in a female donor with Graves disease. CDR3 amino acids: CASSPQGGEVEAFF. The CDR3 DNA sequence: TGTGCCAGCAGTCCACAGGGGGGAGAAGTTGAAGCTTTCTTT.